These T cell receptor beta chains were read from a single sample in a study of blood T cell dynamics during melanoma immunotherapy. Assay: immunoSEQ multiplex PCR; the TCRdb copy retains only in-frame clones and omits some. The sample carries roughly 30,000 clones, approximately 80% recorded once. The source material was blood, sampled from a patient treated with checkpoint blockade. The receptors come from a human donor with melanoma. CDR3s include the opening cysteine and the closing phenylalanine or tryptophan. The D gene is left open where the match is weak. A row's size may be missing; if present it is once, few, many or a size class.

D gene	V gene	J gene	clone size	CDR3 DNA	CDR3 protein
.	TRBV6-1	TRBJ1-1	few	TGTGCCAGCAGTGAAGACAGGAGCACTGAAGCTTTCTTT	CASSEDRSTEAFF
TRBD2	TRBV2	TRBJ2-4	.	TGTGCCAGCAGAGAGCGGGGGGCTGGGTTGTTAAACATTCAGTACTTC	CASRERGAGLLNIQYF
TRBD2	TRBV7-7	TRBJ2-5	.	TGTGCTAGCAGCTTGACTAGCGGGGGACAAGAGACCCAGTACTTC	CASSLTSGGQETQYF
.	TRBV2	TRBJ1-1	.	TGTGCCAGCAGGGGAGGGGGAGGGACTGAAGCTTTCTTT	CASRGGGGTEAFF
.	TRBV18	TRBJ2-7	.	TGTGCCAGCTCACCTGGAGGCCCAACCTACGAGCAGTACTTC	CASSPGGPTYEQYF
.	TRBV5-4	TRBJ2-7	.	TGTGCCAGCAGCCTAGGGACCGGAGGGTACGAGCAGTACTTC	CASSLGTGGYEQYF
TRBD2	TRBV7-2	TRBJ2-3	.	TGTGCCAGCAGACGGACTAGCGGGGGGGCCCGACGCACAGATACGCAGTATTTT	CASRRTSGGARRTDTQYF
TRBD1	TRBV28	TRBJ1-1	.	TGTGCCAGCAGTTCACTAAGTACGACAGGGATGTTGGCGAACACTGAAGCTTTCTTT	CASSSLSTTGMLANTEAFF
.	TRBV10-3	TRBJ2-3	.	TGTGCCATCAGCTATGAGAGCACAGATACGCAGTATTTT	CAISYESTDTQYF
.	TRBV9	TRBJ1-2	.	TGTGCCAGCAGCGTAGAAAGTGGTTCGGGCTACACCTTC	CASSVESGSGYTF
.	TRBV10-2	TRBJ2-2	.	TGCGCCAGCATTTTAACTGGGAACACCGGGGAGCTGTTTTTT	CASILTGNTGELFF
.	TRBV30	TRBJ2-2	.	TGTGCCTGGAGTGGGGGGGGACAGGCTCACGGGGAGCTGTTTTTT	CAWSGGGQAHGELFF
.	TRBV4-3	TRBJ1-1	.	TGCGCCAGCAGCCAAGAAGTCGGGAATACTGAAGCTTTCTTT	CASSQEVGNTEAFF
TRBD2	TRBV13	TRBJ2-7	.	TGTGCCAGCAGCGGGACTAGACTCCTCTACGAGCAGTACTTC	CASSGTRLLYEQYF
.	TRBV5-1	TRBJ1-2	.	TGCGCCAGCAGCTTGGGAGGTTTTAGTGGCTACACCTTC	CASSLGGFSGYTF
TRBD1	TRBV6-1	TRBJ1-2	once	TGTGCCAGCAGCGGGACAGGGTACTATGGCTACACCTTC	CASSGTGYYGYTF
.	TRBV5-6	TRBJ2-1	.	TGTGCCAGCAGCTTGGGTCGGGAGTATCTGGGTGAGCAGTTCTTC	CASSLGREYLGEQFF
TRBD2	TRBV7-2	TRBJ2-5	.	TGTGCCAGCAGACTGGGGACTAGCGGGGGGGCGAAGACCCAGTACTTC	CASRLGTSGGAKTQYF
.	TRBV5-1	TRBJ2-6	.	TGCGCCAGCAGCGAGGACTCTGGGGCCAACGTCCTGACTTTC	CASSEDSGANVLTF
.	TRBV13	TRBJ1-3	.	TGTGCCAGCAGCTTAGGGGCAGACTCTGGAAACACCATATATTTT	CASSLGADSGNTIYF
.	TRBV28	TRBJ1-2	.	TGTGCCAGCAGTACGCCGGGAGCTGCTAACTATGGCTACACCTTC	CASSTPGAANYGYTF
TRBD1	TRBV5-6	TRBJ1-5	few	TGTGCCAGCAGCCCGGGACAGGGCGCTAGCAATCAGCCCCAGCATTTT	CASSPGQGASNQPQHF
TRBD2	TRBV5-1	TRBJ2-1	.	TGCGCCAGCAGCGGCGGGTTGGGGACTAGCGGGGCCAATGAGCAGTTCTTC	CASSGGLGTSGANEQFF
.	TRBV7-2	TRBJ1-6	.	TGTGCCAGCAGCGCCATCTATAATTCACCCCTCCACTTT	CASSAIYNSPLHF
TRBD1	TRBV15	TRBJ1-1	.	TGTGCCACCAGCAGAGGCGTTGAAGGGGGCCATGGCGAAGCTTTCTTT	CATSRGVEGGHGEAFF
TRBD1	TRBV5-1	TRBJ1-2	.	TGCGCCAGCAGCTTTGAGGAGGGGGCTGGCTACACCTTC	CASSFEEGAGYTF
.	TRBV28	TRBJ1-1	.	TGTGCCAGCAGTTACAGCACTGAAGCTTTCTTT	CASSYSTEAFF
.	TRBV2	TRBJ1-2	.	TGTGCCAGCCGCACGGACCGGTCTAACTATGGCTACACCTTC	CASRTDRSNYGYTF
TRBD1	TRBV14	TRBJ2-7	.	TGTGCCAGCAGCCATTACGGGACAGGGGAATACGAGCAGTACTTC	CASSHYGTGEYEQYF
.	TRBV2	TRBJ2-1	.	TGTGCCAGCAGTGAACAACAGGGGGGGTCCAATGAGCAGTTCTTC	CASSEQQGGSNEQFF
.	TRBV29-1	TRBJ2-1	.	TGCAGCGTAGAAGTGACGGCCAAGAATGAGCAGTTCTTC	CSVEVTAKNEQFF
.	TRBV30	TRBJ1-6	.	TGTGCCTGGAGTGAGGTCGAATCACCCCTCCACTTT	CAWSEVESPLHF
.	TRBV7-6	TRBJ1-3	.	TGTGCCAGCAGCTTAGTGGGGACACATGGAAACACCATATATTTT	CASSLVGTHGNTIYF
TRBD2	TRBV2	TRBJ2-3	.	TGTGCCAGCAAGATAGCGGGGAGATTCACAGATACGCAGTATTTT	CASKIAGRFTDTQYF
TRBD1	TRBV6-1	TRBJ1-3	.	TGTGCCAGCAGTGACGCAGTCGGGCAGGGGGCGAACACCATATATTTT	CASSDAVGQGANTIYF
.	TRBV28	TRBJ1-1	.	TGTGCCAGCAGCCCCGGAGACTCCTTGAACACTGAAGCTTTCTTT	CASSPGDSLNTEAFF
.	TRBV2	TRBJ1-5	.	TGTGCCAGCAGTGACGCTTTGATTAGCAATCAGCCCCAGCATTTT	CASSDALISNQPQHF
TRBD1	TRBV6-5	TRBJ2-1	.	TGTGCCAGCAGGCAGGGACAGGGCACCTACAATGAGCAGTTCTTC	CASRQGQGTYNEQFF